This entry lists 24 T cell receptor beta chains sequenced from one sample in a study of PD-L1 blockade in urothelial cancer. Regarding time point: pretreatment peripheral blood. Profiled with immunoSEQ multiplex PCR; TCRdb holds only in-frame clones, not every one. The sample has roughly 130,000 clones, roughly 83% seen once; the top ten hold 3% to 4%. Here the sequenced sample was PBMCs, taken around atezolizumab (anti-PD-L1) treatment. All receptors derive from a man aged 50-60 years with urothelial cancer.

The rearrangement links TRBV30 to TRBJ2-3, with 14 bases fitting TRBD2. CDR1 is GTSNPN, CDR2 SVGIG, per germline (reference sequence). V shed 7 bases and J 3 bases; nucleotides not matched to a gene: 6. This CDR3 spans 15 amino acids. The CDR3 region is CAFERTSGRTDTQYF. The CDR3 DNA reads as TGTGCCTTTGAGCGGACTAGCGGGAGGACAGATACGCAGTATTTT.

V and J are TRBV5-1 and TRBJ2-1; maybe TRBD2 (5 bases). Germline lookup yields CDR1 SGHRS and CDR2 YFSETQ. The CDR3 loop spans 14 amino acids. Trimming left V 0 bases short and J 7 bases short, with 11 bases between. The CDR3 loop reads CASSLGESENEQFF. The DNA of the CDR3 is TGCGCCAGCAGCTTGGGGGAGTCAGAAAATGAGCAGTTCTTC.

CDR3 nucleotide sequence: TGTGCCGGGAGGGCGGGAGGGGGTAAAGAAGCCGGGGAGCTGTTTTTT. Its protein is CAGRAGGGKEAGELFF. V gene TRBV25-1 combines with J gene TRBJ2-2; TRBD2 matches 9 bases. Germline assignment: CDR1 MGHDK and CDR2 SYGVNS. V lost 11 bases to trimming and J lost 6 bases; unmatched junction nucleotides: 16. CDR3 size: 16 residues.

This sequence joins TRBV7-9 and TRBJ1-1; D is unclear. Germline CDR1 and CDR2: SEHNR and FQNEAQ (reference sequence). Deletions cut 5 bases from V and 1 base from J, with 8 bases between. CDR3 length: 13 amino acids. The CDR3 sequence: CASSTQANTEAFF. The CDR3 DNA sequence: TGTGCCAGCAGCACTCAAGCGAACACTGAAGCTTTCTTT. Full variable domain (missing parts from reference TRBV7-9 and TRBJ1-1): DTGVSQNPRHKITKRGQNVTFRCDPISEHNRLYWYRQTLGQGPEFLTYFQNEAQLEKSRLLSDRFSAERPKGSFSTLEIQRTEQGDSAMYLCASSTQANTEAFFGQGTRLTVV.

V is TRBV14 and J is TRBJ1-5; weak D call: TRBD1 (6 bases). The ends were cut back, 5 bases at V and 2 bases at J, with 19 bases in the middle. The CDR3 has 17 amino acids. Germline V gene data show CDR1 as SGHDN and CDR2 as FVKESK. CDR3 in amino acids: CASSIVVGGRGNQPQHF. The CDR3 coding sequence is TGTGCCAGCAGCATCGTGGTCGGGGGGCGGGGCAATCAGCCCCAGCATTTT.

The chain is built from TRBV5-1 and TRBJ1-4; D perhaps matches TRBD1 (6 bases). Germline V gene lookup returns CDR1 SGHRS and CDR2 YFSETQ. The CDR3 is 16 residues long. Between the trimmed V and J ends, which lost 4 bases and 0 bases, there was a span of 13 bases. For the CDR3, the DNA is TGCGCCAGCAGCGTACGACAGGTGACAACTAATGAAAAACTGTTTTTT. This translates into CASSVRQVTTNEKLFF. Based on the CDR3 plus reference TRBV5-1 and TRBJ1-4, the full variable domain is KAGVTQTPRYLIKTRGQQVTLSCSPISGHRSVSWYQQTPGQGLQFLFEYFSETQRNKGNFPGRFSGRQFSNSRSEMNVSTLELGDSALYLCASSVRQVTTNEKLFFGSGTQLSVL.

Only a few counts were recorded for this clone. The rearrangement links TRBV6-5 to TRBJ1-2; D is possibly TRBD1 (6 bases). Germline CDR1 and CDR2: MNHEY and SVGAGI. The CDR3 loop spans 15 amino acids. V shed 6 bases and J shed 5 bases, with 19 bases lying between them. CDR3 sequence reads: CASRAQGHVIYGYTF. CDR3 DNA: TGTGCCAGCAGGGCTCAGGGACACGTAATATATGGCTACACCTTC.

The CDR3 nucleotides are TGTGCCAGCAGCTTAAGTCGGAGGGTGAACACTGAAGCTTTCTTT. It encodes CASSLSRRVNTEAFF. The chain employs TRBV7-9 and TRBJ1-1; D remains ambiguous. V lost 2 bases, J lost 0 bases, and 10 bases lay in between. CDR1 SEHNR and CDR2 FQNEAQ come from the germline V gene (reference sequence). The CDR3 contains 15 residues.

This rearrangement joins TRBV19 to TRBJ1-1; 9 nucleotides agree with TRBD1. Germline trimming cut 9 bases from V and 4 bases from J; bases unmatched to any gene: 6. Germline-derived CDR1 and CDR2 are LNHDA and SQIVND (reference sequence). The CDR3 totals 13 residues. DNA for the CDR3: TGTGCCAGCAACAGGGGGCAAAGCACTGAAGCTTTCTTT. It yields the protein CASNRGQSTEAFF.

This chain uses TRBV28 with TRBJ2-7; 9 bases map to TRBD1. CDR3 length equals 18 residues. Trimming at V came to 4 bases and at J to 4 bases, leaving 17 bases not matched to a gene. Germline V CDR1 and CDR2: MDHEN, SYDVKM. CDR3: CASSSHRLSVGQGYEQYF. CDR3 coding DNA: TGTGCCAGCAGTTCCCATAGACTTAGCGTGGGACAGGGATACGAGCAGTACTTC.

V is TRBV15 and J is TRBJ1-4, with 8 bases matching TRBD1. CDR1 and CDR2 (germline): LNHNV, YYDKDF (reference sequence). The CDR3 covers 15 residues. V shed 4 bases and J 7 bases; nucleotides not matched to a gene: 8. In nucleotides, the CDR3 is TGTGCCACCAGCACCCGACAGGGGACCGGTGAAAAACTGTTTTTT. This codes for CATSTRQGTGEKLFF.

This chain uses TRBV6-1 with TRBJ1-1, with D unresolved. This CDR3 has 15 amino acids. CDR1 and CDR2 (germline): MNHNS, SASEGT. V was pared by 2 bases and J by 1 base, with 11 bases between. The CDR3 DNA reads TGTGCCAGCAGTGAATTTGTGGTAGCGAACACTGAAGCTTTCTTT. Translation gives CASSEFVVANTEAFF.

This chain joins TRBV6-5 and TRBJ1-2; 7 bases line up with TRBD1. Germline CDR1 and CDR2: MNHEY and SVGAGI. The CDR3 runs 13 residues. The ends lost 5 bases at V and 7 bases at J; junction bases unmatched: 7. CDR3: CASSTQGRRGYTF. CDR3 DNA: TGTGCCAGCAGTACACAGGGGCGGCGTGGCTACACCTTC.

V and J are TRBV5-1 and TRBJ2-5, with TRBD2 identical over 10 bases. J gave up 10 bases and V 2 bases, and 11 bases lay outside the gene matches. This CDR3 comprises 15 residues. Germline V gives CDR1 SGHRS, CDR2 YFSETQ. The CDR3 region is CASSFGTSDEGVQYF. As DNA, the CDR3 is TGCGCCAGCAGCTTCGGGACTAGCGATGAAGGGGTCCAGTACTTC.

This clone showed up just once. V is TRBV18 and J is TRBJ2-7; 7 nucleotides agree with TRBD2. Trimming took 4 bases from V and 2 from J; bases not matched to a gene: 5. The length of the CDR3 is 14 residues. Germline V gene sequence: CDR1 KGHSH, CDR2 LQKENI. The CDR3 DNA is TGTGCCAGCTCACAGCTAGCGGAGACCTACGAGCAGTACTTC. This gives the protein CASSQLAETYEQYF.

The genes are TRBV5-1 and TRBJ2-1, with D possibly being TRBD2 (6 bases). This CDR3 is built from 15 residues. Germline lookup yields CDR1 SGHRS and CDR2 YFSETQ. The V and J ends lost 4 bases and 5 bases respectively, with 16 bases between them. CDR3 sequence (DNA): TGCGCCAGCAGCGTCCAGCGCGGGGCCCACAATGAGCAGTTCTTC. Its protein is CASSVQRGAHNEQFF.

V and J are TRBV6-5 and TRBJ2-2; possible D gene TRBD2, 6 bases. V lost 6 bases and J 0 bases, leaving 8 bases between the germline ends. The CDR3 consists of 14 residues. Germline loops: CDR1 MNHEY, CDR2 SVGAGI. The chain's CDR3 is CASRTRPNTGELFF. The CDR3 coding sequence is TGTGCCAGCAGGACTAGGCCGAACACCGGGGAGCTGTTTTTT.

The chain combines TRBV19 with TRBJ1-1; 7 bases agree with TRBD1. Germline V gene sequence: CDR1 LNHDA, CDR2 SQIVND (reference sequence). J was trimmed by 0 bases and V by 3 bases; bases with no gene match: 4. The CDR3 contains 15 residues. The CDR3, as DNA: TGTGCCAGTAGTATCGACAGGGTTATGAACACTGAAGCTTTCTTT. This translates into CASSIDRVMNTEAFF.

V gene TRBV5-4 combines with J gene TRBJ1-2; D is undetermined. The CDR3 sequence is 14 residues long. The germline V gene encodes CDR1 SGHNT and CDR2 YYREEE (reference sequence). Trimming pared 4 bases from V and 4 bases from J, leaving 14 bases between. CDR3 bases: TGTGCCAGCAGCCGCGATCGCGGAGGCTATGGCTACACCTTC. Its protein product is CASSRDRGGYGYTF.

This chain uses TRBV9 with TRBJ2-1, with 12 bases that match TRBD2. V shed 3 bases, J shed 6 bases, and the junction held 10 bases outside the gene matches. The CDR3 has 17 amino acids. Germline loops: CDR1 SGDLS, CDR2 YYNGEE. The CDR3 region is CASSATRGTSGSNEQFF. CDR3 in DNA: TGTGCCAGCAGCGCCACTAGAGGGACTAGCGGGTCCAATGAGCAGTTCTTC.

This clone has more than one count but fewer than ten. The chain has TRBV10-2 and TRBJ2-7, with 9 bases matching TRBD2. The junction had 3 bases not matched to a gene; V was cut back by 4 bases and J by 2 bases. Germline-derived CDR1 and CDR2 are WSHSY and SAAADI. The CDR3 spans 14 residues. The CDR3 loop reads CASSVGTSTYEQYF. In nucleotides, the CDR3 is TGCGCCAGCAGTGTGGGGACTAGCACCTACGAGCAGTACTTC.

V and J are TRBV19 and TRBJ1-6; TRBD1 matches at 8 bases. The CDR3 length is 15 residues. Germline loops: CDR1 LNHDA, CDR2 SQIVND (reference sequence). J was trimmed by 7 bases and V by 3 bases; bases with no gene match: 5. The CDR3 coding sequence is TGTGCCAGTAGTATCGGACAGGGAGGGAATTCACCCCTCCACTTT. It is translated as CASSIGQGGNSPLHF.

The J gene is TRBJ2-3, the V gene TRBV7-3; possible D gene TRBD1, 5 bases. The V and J ends lost 4 bases and 3 bases respectively, with 8 bases between them. The CDR3 sequence is 13 residues long. Looked up from germline, CDR1 is SGHTA and CDR2 is FQGTGA. CDR3 nucleotides: TGTGCCAGCAGCTCTCAGGGAACAGATACGCAGTATTTT. Translating it yields CASSSQGTDTQYF.

In this sample, this clone turned up a few times. The chain employs TRBV6-5 and TRBJ1-1; D is undetermined. V lost 6 bases to trimming and J lost 4 bases, with 9 bases between them. The CDR3 is made up of 12 amino acids. CDR1 is MNHEY, CDR2 SVGAGI, per germline. The CDR3 region has the DNA TGTGCCAGCAGCCGAGGGCGCACTGAAGCTTTCTTT. Translating gives CASSRGRTEAFF.